The next 3 T cell receptor beta chains were all read from a single sample in a study of blood T cells in healthy people across ages. A second about 6 to 12 cycle PCR used barcoded and J-beta primers. TCRdb re-analysed the 5' RACE reads in MiXCR, keeping a single row per CDR3 protein. The sample has fewer than 1,200,000 distinct CDR3 sequences, about 25% seen once. The same data also contributed to another study, on T cells of mothers and their children.

Sequenced material: blood. The source is a girl aged 2 to 10 in good health.

This clonotype was counted only a few times. The rearrangement links TRBV7-9 to TRBJ2-4, with a weak D call TRBD1 (6 bases). With 4 bases removed from V and 2 bases from J, the gap between germline ends came to 21 bases. Germline V gene sequence: CDR1 SEHNR, CDR2 FQNEAQ (reference sequence). The CDR3 sequence is 18 residues long. The CDR3 reads CASSSKYRDTETKNIQYF. The DNA of the CDR3 is TGTGCCAGCAGCTCCAAATACAGGGACACCGAAACCAAAAACATTCAGTACTTC.

The chain joins TRBV4-1 to TRBJ2-7; the D is unclear. The germline V gene has CDR1 MGHRA and CDR2 YSYEKL. The V end lost 0 bases, the J end lost 0 bases, and 9 bases lay between the germline ends. There are 15 residues in the CDR3. The CDR3 DNA reads as TGCGCCAGCAGCCAAGAGGGGAAGGGCTCCTACGAGCAGTACTTC. It specifies CASSQEGKGSYEQYF.

This clonotype was recorded a few times. The rearrangement joins TRBV19 to TRBJ2-5; 13 bases line up with TRBD2. The end of the DNA is better explained by TRBJ2-1, so the J call may be wrong. The germline CDR1 and CDR2 sequences are LNHDA and SQIVND (reference sequence). This CDR3 spans 16 amino acids. The chain's CDR3 is CASSPKTSGGYNEQFF. CDR3 sequence (DNA): TGTGCCAGTAGTCCTAAGACTAGCGGGGGGTACAATGAGCAGTTCTTC.